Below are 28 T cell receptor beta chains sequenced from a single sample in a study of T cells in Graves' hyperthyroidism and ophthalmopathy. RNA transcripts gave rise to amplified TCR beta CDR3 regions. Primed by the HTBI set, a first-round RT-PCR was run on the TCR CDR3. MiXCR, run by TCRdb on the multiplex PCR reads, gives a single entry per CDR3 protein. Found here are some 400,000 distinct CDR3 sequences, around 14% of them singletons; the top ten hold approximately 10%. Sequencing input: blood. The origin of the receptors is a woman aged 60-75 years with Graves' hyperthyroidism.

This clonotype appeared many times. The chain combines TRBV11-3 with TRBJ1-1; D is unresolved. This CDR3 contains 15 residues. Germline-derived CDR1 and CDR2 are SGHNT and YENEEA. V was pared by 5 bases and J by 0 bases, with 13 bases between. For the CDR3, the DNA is TGTGCCAGCAGCGGTCGTTGGGAGGTGAACACTGAAGCTTTCTTT. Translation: CASSGRWEVNTEAFF.

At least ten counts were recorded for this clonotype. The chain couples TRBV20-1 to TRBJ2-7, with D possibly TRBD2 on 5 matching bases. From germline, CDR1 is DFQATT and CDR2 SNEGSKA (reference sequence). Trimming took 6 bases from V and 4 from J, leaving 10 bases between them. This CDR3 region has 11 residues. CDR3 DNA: TGCAGTGCCGGACTCCTTTACGAGCAGTACTTC. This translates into CSAGLLYEQYF.

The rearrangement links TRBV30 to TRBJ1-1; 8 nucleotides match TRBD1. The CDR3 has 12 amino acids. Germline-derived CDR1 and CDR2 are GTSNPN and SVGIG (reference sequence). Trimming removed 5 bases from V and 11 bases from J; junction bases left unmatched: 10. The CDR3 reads CAWGDRGRRAFF. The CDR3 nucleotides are TGTGCCTGGGGAGACAGGGGCCGTAGGGCTTTCTTT.

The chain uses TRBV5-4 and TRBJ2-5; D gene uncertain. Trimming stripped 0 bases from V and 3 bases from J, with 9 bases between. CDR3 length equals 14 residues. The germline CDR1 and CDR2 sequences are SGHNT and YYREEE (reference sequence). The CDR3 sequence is CASSLVGRKETQYF. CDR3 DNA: TGTGCCAGCAGCTTGGTGGGCAGGAAAGAGACCCAGTACTTC.

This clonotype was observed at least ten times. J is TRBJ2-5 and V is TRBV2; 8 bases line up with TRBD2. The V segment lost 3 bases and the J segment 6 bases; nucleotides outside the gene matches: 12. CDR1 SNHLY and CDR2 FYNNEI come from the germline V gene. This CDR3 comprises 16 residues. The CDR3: CASSDRTGGPGQTQYF. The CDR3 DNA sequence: TGTGCCAGCAGTGATAGGACGGGAGGGCCCGGCCAGACCCAGTACTTC.

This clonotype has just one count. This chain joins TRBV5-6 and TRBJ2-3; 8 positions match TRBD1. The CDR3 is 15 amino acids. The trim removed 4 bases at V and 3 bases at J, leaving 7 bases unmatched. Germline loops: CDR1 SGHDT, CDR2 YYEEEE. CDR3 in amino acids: CASSPTGDETDTQYF. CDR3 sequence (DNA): TGTGCCAGCAGCCCGACAGGGGATGAGACAGATACGCAGTATTTT.

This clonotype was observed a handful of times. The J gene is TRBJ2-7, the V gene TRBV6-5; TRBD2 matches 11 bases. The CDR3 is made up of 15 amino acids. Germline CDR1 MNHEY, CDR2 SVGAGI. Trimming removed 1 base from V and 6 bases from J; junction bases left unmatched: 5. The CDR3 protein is CASSYYALAGVEQYF. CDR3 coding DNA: TGTGCCAGCAGTTACTACGCACTAGCGGGAGTCGAGCAGTACTTC.

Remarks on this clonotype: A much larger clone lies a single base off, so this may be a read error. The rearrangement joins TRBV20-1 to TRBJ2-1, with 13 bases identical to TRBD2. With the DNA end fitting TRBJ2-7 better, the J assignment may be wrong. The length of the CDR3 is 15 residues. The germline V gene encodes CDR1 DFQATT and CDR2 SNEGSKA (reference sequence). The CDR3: CSAGHGTSGTNEQYF. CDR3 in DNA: TGCAGTGCTGGCCACGGGACTAGCGGGACCAATGAGCAGTACTTC.

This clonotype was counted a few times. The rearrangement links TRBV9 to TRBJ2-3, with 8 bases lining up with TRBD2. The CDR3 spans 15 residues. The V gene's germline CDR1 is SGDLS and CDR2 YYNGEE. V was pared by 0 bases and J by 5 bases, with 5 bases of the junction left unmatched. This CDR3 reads CASSVVLAGKDTQYF. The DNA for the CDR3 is TGTGCCAGCAGCGTAGTATTAGCGGGAAAAGATACGCAGTATTTT.

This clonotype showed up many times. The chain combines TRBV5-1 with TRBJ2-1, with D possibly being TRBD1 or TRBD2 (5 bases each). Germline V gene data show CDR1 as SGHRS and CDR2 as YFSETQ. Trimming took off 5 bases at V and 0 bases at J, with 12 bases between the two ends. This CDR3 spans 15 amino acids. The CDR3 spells CASRASGSSYNEQFF. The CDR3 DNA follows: TGCGCCAGCAGGGCATCAGGGAGCTCCTACAATGAGCAGTTCTTC.

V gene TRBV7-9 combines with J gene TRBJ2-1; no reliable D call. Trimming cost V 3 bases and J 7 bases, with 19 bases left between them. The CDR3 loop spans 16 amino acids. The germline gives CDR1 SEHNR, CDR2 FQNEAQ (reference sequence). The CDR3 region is CASSLGSAIGDNEQFF. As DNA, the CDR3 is TGTGCCAGCAGCTTGGGGTCCGCAATTGGGGATAATGAGCAGTTCTTC.

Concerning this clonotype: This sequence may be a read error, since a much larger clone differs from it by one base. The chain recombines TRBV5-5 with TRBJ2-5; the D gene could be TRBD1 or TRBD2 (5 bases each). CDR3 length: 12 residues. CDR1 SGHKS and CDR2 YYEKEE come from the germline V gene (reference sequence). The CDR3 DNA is TGTGCCAGCAGCTTGATAGGGGAGACCCGGTACTTC. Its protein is CASSLIGETRYF.

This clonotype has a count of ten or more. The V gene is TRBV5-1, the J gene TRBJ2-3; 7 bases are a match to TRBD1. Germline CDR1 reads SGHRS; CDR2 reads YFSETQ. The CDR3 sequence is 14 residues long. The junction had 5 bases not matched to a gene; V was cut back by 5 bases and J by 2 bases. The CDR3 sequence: CASRGTASTDTQYF. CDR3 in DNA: TGCGCCAGCAGAGGGACAGCATCCACAGATACGCAGTATTTT. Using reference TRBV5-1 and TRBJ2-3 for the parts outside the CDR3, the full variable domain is KAGVTQTPRYLIKTRGQQVTLSCSPISGHRSVSWYQQTPGQGLQFLFEYFSETQRNKGNFPGRFSGRQFSNSRSEMNVSTLELGDSALYLCASRGTASTDTQYFGPGTRLTVL.

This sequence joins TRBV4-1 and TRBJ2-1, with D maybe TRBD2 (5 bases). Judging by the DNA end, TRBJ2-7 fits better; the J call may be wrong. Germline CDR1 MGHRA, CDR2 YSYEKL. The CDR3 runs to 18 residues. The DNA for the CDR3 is TGCGCCAGCAGCCACGCTAGCCGCCAAGGCGGCTCCTACAATGAGCAGTACTTC. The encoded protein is CASSHASRQGGSYNEQYF.

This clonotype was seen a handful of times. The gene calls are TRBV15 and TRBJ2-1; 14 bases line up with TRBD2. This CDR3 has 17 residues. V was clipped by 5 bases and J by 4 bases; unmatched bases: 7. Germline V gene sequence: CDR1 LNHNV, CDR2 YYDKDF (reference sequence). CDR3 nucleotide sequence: TGTGCCACCAGCCCACGACTAGCGGGAGGGATGTACAATGAGCAGTTCTTC. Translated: CATSPRLAGGMYNEQFF.

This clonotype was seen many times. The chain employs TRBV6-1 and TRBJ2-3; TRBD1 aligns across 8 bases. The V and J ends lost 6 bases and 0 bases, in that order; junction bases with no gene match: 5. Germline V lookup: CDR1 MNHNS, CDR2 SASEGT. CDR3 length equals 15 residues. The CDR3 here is CASRHRGSSTDTQYF. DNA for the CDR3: TGTGCCAGCAGACACAGGGGGTCTAGCACAGATACGCAGTATTTT.

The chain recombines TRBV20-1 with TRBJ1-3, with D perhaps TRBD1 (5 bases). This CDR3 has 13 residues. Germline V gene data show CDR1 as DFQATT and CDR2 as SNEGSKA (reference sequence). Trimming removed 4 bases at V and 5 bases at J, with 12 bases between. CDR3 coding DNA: TGCAGTGCTACGGACATCAGTCGAAACACCATATATTTT. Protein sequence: CSATDISRNTIYF.

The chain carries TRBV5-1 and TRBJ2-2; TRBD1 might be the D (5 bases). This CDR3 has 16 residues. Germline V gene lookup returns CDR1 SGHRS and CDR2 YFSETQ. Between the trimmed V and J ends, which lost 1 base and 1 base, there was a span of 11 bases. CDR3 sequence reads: CASSLTGHWNTGELFF. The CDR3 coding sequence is TGCGCCAGCAGCTTGACAGGACATTGGAACACCGGGGAGCTGTTTTTT.

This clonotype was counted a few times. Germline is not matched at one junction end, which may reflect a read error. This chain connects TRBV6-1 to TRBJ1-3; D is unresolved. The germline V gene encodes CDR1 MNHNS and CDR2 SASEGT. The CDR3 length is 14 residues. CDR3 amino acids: CASNERFSGNTIYF. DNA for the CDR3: TGTGCCAGCAATGAACGGTTCTCTGGAAACACCATATATTTT.

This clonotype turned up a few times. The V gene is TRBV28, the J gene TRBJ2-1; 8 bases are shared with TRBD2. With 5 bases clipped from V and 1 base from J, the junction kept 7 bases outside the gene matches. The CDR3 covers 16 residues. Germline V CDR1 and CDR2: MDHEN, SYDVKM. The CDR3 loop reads CASSTLSGRSYNEQFF. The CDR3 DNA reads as TGTGCCAGCAGTACCCTCAGCGGGAGATCCTACAATGAGCAGTTCTTC.

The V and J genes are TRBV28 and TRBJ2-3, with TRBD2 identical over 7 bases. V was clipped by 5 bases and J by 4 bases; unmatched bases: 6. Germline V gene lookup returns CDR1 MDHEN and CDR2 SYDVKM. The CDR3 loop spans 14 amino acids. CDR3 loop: CASSPGLGADTQYF. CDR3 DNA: TGTGCCAGCAGTCCTGGACTAGGCGCAGATACGCAGTATTTT.

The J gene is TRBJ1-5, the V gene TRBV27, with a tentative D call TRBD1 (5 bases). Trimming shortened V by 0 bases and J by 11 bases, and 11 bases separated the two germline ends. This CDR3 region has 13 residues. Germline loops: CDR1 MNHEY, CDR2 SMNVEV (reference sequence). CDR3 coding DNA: TGTGCCAGCAGTTTATCTCTCCGGGGGACCCAGCATTTT. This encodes CASSLSLRGTQHF.

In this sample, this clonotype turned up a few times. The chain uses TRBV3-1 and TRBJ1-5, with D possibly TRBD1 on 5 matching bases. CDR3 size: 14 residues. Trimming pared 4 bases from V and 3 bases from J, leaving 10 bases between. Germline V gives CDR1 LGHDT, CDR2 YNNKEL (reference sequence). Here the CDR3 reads CASSRGTDNQPQHF. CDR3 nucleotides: TGTGCCAGCAGCCGCGGGACGGACAATCAGCCCCAGCATTTT.

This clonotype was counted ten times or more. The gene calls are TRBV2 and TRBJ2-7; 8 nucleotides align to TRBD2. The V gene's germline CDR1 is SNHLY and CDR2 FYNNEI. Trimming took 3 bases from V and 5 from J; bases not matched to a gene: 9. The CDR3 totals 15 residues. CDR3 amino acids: CASSDPSGSPHEQYF. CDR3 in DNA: TGTGCCAGCAGTGACCCCAGCGGGAGCCCCCACGAGCAGTACTTC.

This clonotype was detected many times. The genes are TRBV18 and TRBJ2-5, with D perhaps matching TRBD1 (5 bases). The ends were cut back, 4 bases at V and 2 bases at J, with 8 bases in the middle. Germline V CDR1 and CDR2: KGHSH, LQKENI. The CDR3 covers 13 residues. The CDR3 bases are TGTGCCAGCTCACGGAAGGGGCAAGAGACCCAGTACTTC. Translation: CASSRKGQETQYF. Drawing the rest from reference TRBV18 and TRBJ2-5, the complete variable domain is NAGVMQNPRHLVRRRGQEARLRCSPMKGHSHVYWYRQLPEEGLKFMVYLQKENIIDESGMPKERFSAEFPKEGPSILRIQQVVRGDSAAYFCASSRKGQETQYFGPGTRLLVL.

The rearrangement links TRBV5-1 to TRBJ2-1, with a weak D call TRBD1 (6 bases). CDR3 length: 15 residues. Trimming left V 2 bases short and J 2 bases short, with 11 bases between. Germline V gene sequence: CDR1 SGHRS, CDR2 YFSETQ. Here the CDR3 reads CASSFEGDPYNEQFF. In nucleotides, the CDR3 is TGCGCCAGCAGCTTTGAGGGGGACCCCTACAATGAGCAGTTCTTC.

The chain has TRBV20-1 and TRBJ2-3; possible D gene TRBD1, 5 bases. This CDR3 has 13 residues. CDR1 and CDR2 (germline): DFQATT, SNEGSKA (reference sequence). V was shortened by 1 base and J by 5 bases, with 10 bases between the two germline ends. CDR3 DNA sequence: TGCAGTGCTAGAGGGCAGGGCAGAGATACGCAGTATTTT. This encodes CSARGQGRDTQYF.

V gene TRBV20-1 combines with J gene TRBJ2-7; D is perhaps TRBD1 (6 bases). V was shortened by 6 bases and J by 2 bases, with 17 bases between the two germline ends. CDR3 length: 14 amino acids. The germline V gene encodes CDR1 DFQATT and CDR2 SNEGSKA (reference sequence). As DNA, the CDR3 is TGCAGTGCCGGAAAACAGGGTCCCCCCTACGAGCAGTACTTC. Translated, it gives CSAGKQGPPYEQYF.